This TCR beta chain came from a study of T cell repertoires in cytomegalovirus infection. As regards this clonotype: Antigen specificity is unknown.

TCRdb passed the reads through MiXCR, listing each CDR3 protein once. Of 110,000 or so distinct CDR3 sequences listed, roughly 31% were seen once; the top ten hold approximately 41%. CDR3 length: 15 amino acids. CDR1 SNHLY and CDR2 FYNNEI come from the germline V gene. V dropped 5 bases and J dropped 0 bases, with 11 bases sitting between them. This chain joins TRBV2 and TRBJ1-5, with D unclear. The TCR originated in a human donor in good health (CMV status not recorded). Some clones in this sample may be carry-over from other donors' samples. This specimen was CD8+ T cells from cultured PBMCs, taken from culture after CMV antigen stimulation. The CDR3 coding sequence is TGTGCCAGCAGTCCTGACGAGTATAGCAATCAGCCCCAGCATTTT. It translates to CASSPDEYSNQPQHF. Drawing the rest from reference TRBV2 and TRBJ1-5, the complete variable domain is EPEVTQTPSHQVTQMGQEVILRCVPISNHLYFYWYRQILGQKVEFLVSFYNNEISEKSEIFDDQFSVERPDGSNFTLKIRSTKLEDSAMYFCASSPDEYSNQPQHFGDGTRLSIL.